One sample yielded the 8 T cell receptor beta chains listed below, sequenced in a study of blood T cells in healthy people across ages. A sample-barcoded 5' primer and a J-beta primer mix were used in a second PCR of about 7 to 12 cycles. One entry per CDR3 protein results from TCRdb running MiXCR on the 5' RACE reads. The data contain some 710,000 distinct CDR3 sequences, 35% to 60% of them singletons. Sequencing was performed on blood. The receptors here all came from a man older than 75 in good health.

The chain is built from TRBV6-2 or TRBV6-3 and TRBJ2-5; 7 bases map to TRBD1. The junction had 7 bases not matched to a gene; V was cut back by 5 bases and J by 7 bases. This CDR3 spans 13 amino acids. Germline V CDR1 and CDR2: MNHEY, SVGEGT. The chain's CDR3 is CASSDGQARTQYF. The CDR3 DNA sequence: TGTGCCAGCAGTGACGGACAGGCGAGGACCCAGTACTTC.

This clonotype has a count of ten or more. The V call is TRBV20-1, the J call TRBJ2-2, with 9 bases that match TRBD2. This CDR3 is 17 amino acids long. Germline-derived CDR1 and CDR2 are DFQATT and SNEGSKA (reference sequence). V gave up 0 bases and J gave up 4 bases; unmatched junction bases: 9. As DNA, the CDR3 is TGCAGTGCTAGAGATTATCGGGCTAGCGGGACCACCGGGGAGCTGTTTTTT. Translating it yields CSARDYRASGTTGELFF.

The chain combines TRBV10-3 with TRBJ2-7, with TRBD1 matching over 9 bases. The V and J ends lost 9 bases and 0 bases, in that order; junction bases with no gene match: 6. Per germline, CDR1 ENHRY and CDR2 SYGVKD. The CDR3 is 14 amino acids. In DNA form, the CDR3 reads TGTGCCATTTCGGGGGGACAGGGCTCCTACGAGCAGTACTTC. Protein sequence: CAISGGQGSYEQYF.

Concerning this clonotype itself: One end of the junction does not line up with germline, which may come from a read error. V usage is TRBV5-1 and J usage is TRBJ1-1; D uncertain. Germline assignment: CDR1 SGHRS and CDR2 YFSETQ. CDR3 length: 14 residues. Here the CDR3 reads CASRLATVNTEAFF. CDR3 nucleotides: TGCGCCAGCAGGTTGGCTACAGTGAACACTGAAGCTTTCTTT. The complete variable domain, with remaining parts taken from reference TRBV5-1 and TRBJ1-1, reads KAGVTQTPRYLIKTRGQQVTLSCSPISGHRSVSWYQQTPGQGLQFLFEYFSETQRNKGNFPGRFSGRQFSNSRSEMNVSTLELGDSALYLCASRLATVNTEAFFGQGTRLTVV.

In this sample, this clonotype turned up a few times. The V gene is TRBV21-1, the J gene TRBJ2-1; the D call in the table, TRBD2, was not verified against the DNA. TRBV21-1 has pseudogene status. The CDR3 is 19 amino acids. CDR3: CASSKCTSGMGKSYNEQFF. The CDR3 coding sequence is TGTGCCAGCAGCAAATGTACTAGCGGGATGGGTAAATCCTACAATGAGCAGTTCTTC.

V gene TRBV20-1 combines with J gene TRBJ1-1, with D perhaps TRBD1 (6 bases). Germline V lookup: CDR1 DFQATT, CDR2 SNEGSKA (reference sequence). The CDR3 extends over 15 amino acids. Trimming shortened V by 5 bases and J by 6 bases, and 22 bases separated the two germline ends. The CDR3 loop reads CSAGTGTGPNAEAFF. For the CDR3, the DNA is TGCAGTGCTGGCACGGGAACAGGGCCAAACGCTGAAGCTTTCTTT.

A few counts support this clonotype. The chain carries TRBV28 and TRBJ2-4, with 8 positions matching TRBD1. This CDR3 region has 14 residues. Germline lookup yields CDR1 MDHEN and CDR2 SYDVKM. V lost 5 bases, J lost 13 bases, and 13 bases stayed unmatched. The chain's CDR3 is CASSQPGQDPKQYF. The CDR3 DNA is TGTGCCAGCAGTCAACCGGGACAGGACCCCAAGCAGTACTTC.

This clonotype appeared a few times. The chain combines TRBV10-3 with TRBJ2-1; tentatively, D is TRBD2 (6 bases). In germline, CDR1 is ENHRY, CDR2 SYGVKD. V shed 8 bases and J shed 8 bases, with 25 bases lying between them. The CDR3 totals 16 residues. This CDR3 reads CAISDGYRESTDEQFF. CDR3 bases: TGTGCCATCTCCGACGGATATCGGGAGTCGACCGATGAGCAGTTCTTC.